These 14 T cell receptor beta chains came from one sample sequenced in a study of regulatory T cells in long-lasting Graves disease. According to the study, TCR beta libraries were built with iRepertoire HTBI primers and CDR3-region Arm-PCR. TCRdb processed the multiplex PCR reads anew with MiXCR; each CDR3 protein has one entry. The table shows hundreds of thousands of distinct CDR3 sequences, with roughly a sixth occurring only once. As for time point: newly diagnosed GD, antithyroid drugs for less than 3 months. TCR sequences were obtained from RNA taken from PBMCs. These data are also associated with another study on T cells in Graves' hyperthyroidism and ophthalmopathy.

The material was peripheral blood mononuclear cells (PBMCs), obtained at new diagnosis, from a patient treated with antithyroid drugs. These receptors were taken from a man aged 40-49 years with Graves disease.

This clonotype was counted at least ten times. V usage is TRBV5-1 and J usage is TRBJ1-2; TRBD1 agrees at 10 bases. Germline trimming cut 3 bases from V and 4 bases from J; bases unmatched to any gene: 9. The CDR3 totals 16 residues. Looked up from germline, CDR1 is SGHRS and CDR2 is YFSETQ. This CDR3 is CASSSGTGAFGYGYTF. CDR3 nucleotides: TGCGCCAGCAGCTCGGGGACAGGGGCCTTTGGCTATGGCTACACCTTC.

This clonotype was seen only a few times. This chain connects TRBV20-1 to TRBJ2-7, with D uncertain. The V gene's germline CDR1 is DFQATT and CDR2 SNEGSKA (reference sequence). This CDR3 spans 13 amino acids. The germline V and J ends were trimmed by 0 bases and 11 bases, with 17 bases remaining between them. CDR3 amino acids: CSARDSLAAGKYF. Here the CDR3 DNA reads TGCAGTGCTAGAGATAGTTTGGCAGCTGGGAAGTACTTC.

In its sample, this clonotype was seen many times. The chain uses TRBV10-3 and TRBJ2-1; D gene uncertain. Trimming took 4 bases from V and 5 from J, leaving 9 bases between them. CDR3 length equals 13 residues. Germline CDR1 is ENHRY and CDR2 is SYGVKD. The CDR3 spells CAISGPANNEQFF. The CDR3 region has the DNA TGTGCCATCAGTGGGCCCGCTAACAATGAGCAGTTCTTC.

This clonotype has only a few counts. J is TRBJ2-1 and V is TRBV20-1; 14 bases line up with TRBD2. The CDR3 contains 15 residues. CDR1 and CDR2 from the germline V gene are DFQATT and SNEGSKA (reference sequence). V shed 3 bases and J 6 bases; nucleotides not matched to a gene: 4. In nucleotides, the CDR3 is TGCAGTGCTAGGGCCGGACTAGCGGGGGGCAATGAGCAGTTCTTC. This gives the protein CSARAGLAGGNEQFF.

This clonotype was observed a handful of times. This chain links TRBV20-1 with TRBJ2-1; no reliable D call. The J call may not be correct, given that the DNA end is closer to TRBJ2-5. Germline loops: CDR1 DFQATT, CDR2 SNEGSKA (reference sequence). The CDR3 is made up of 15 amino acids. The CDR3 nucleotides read TGCAGTGCTAGTAGTCTGATGGGGTGGGGAGAGACCCAGTACTTC. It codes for CSASSLMGWGETQYF.

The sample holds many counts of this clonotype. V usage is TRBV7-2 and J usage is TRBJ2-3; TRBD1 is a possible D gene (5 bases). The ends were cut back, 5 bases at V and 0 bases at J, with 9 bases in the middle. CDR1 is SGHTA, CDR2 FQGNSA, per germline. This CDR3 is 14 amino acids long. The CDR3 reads CASSRRVSTDTQYF. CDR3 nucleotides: TGTGCCAGCAGCCGCAGGGTTAGCACAGATACGCAGTATTTT.

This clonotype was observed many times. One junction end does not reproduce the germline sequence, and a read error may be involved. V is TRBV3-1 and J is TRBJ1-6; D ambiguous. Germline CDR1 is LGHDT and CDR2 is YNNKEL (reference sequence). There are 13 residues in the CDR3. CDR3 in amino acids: CASSQDYKSPLHF. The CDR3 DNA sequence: TGTGCCAGCAGCCAAGATTATAAATCACCCCTCCACTTT. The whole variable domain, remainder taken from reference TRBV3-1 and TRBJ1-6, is DTAVSQTPKYLVTQMGNDKSIKCEQNLGHDTMYWYKQDSKKFLKIMFSYNNKELIINETVPNRFSPKSPDKAHLNLHINSLELGDSAVYFCASSQDYKSPLHFGNGTRLTVT.

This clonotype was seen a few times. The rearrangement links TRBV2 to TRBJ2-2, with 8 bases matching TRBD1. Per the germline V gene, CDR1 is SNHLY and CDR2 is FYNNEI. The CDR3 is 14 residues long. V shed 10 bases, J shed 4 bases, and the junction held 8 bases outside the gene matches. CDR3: CATRTGGATGELFF. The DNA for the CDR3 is TGTGCCACGCGAACAGGGGGAGCCACCGGGGAGCTGTTTTTT.

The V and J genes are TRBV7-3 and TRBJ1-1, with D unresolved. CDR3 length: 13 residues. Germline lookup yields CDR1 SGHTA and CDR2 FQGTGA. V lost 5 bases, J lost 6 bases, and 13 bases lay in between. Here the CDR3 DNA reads TGTGCCAGCAGCGCTGGCGTCGGGCCTGAAGCTTTCTTT. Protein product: CASSAGVGPEAFF.

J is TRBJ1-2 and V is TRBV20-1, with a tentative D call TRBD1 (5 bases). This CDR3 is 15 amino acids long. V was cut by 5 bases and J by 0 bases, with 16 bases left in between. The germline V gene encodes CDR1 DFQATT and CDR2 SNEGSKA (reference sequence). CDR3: CSAVDSGAANYGYTF. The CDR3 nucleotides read TGCAGTGCTGTCGACAGTGGGGCAGCTAACTATGGCTACACCTTC.

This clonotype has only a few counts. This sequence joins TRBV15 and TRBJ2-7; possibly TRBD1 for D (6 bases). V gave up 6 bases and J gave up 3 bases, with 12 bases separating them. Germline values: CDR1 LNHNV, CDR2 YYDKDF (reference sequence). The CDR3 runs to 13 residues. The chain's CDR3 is CATSKRTDYEQYF. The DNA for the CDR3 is TGTGCCACCAGTAAAAGGACAGACTACGAGCAGTACTTC.

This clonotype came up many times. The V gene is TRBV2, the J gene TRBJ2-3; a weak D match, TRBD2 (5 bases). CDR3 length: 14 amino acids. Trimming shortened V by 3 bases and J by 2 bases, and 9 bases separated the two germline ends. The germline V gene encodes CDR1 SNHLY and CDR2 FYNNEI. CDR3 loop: CASSEEVYTDTQYF. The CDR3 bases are TGTGCCAGCAGTGAGGAGGTTTACACAGATACGCAGTATTTT.

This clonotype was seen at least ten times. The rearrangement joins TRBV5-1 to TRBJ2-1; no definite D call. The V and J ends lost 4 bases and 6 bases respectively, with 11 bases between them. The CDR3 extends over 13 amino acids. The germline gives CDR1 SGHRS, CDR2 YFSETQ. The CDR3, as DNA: TGCGCCAGCAGCACGAACATGGGCAATGAGCAGTTCTTC. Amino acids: CASSTNMGNEQFF.

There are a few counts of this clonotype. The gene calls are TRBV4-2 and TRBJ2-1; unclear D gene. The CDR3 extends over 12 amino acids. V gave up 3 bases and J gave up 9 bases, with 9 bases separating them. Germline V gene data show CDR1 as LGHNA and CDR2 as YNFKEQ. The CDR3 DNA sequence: TGTGCCAGCAGCCATGTTATGACTGAGCAGTTCTTC. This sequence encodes CASSHVMTEQFF.